This T cell receptor (beta chain) was sequenced during a study of T cell responses to AZD1222 COVID-19 vaccine. Study-wide results and caveats: Donors in the cohort were predominantly white British and more often female, and clonal diversity was possibly underestimated.

As for this clone: As yet, its antigen is unknown.

Clones were sequenced by immunoSEQ multiplex PCR, and TCRdb holds only the in-frame ones, with some missing. The sample lists about 86,000 clones, approximately 80% seen once, with under 25% in the top ten. Trimming took 5 bases from V and 9 from J, leaving 23 bases between them. The CDR3 contains 15 residues. CDR1 SGHTA and CDR2 FQGNSA come from the germline V gene. The material was peripheral blood, obtained on day 0 of AZD1222 vaccination. The chain employs TRBV7-2 and TRBJ2-7; D assignment may be TRBD1 or TRBD2 (5 bases each). This TCR derives from an adult in good health. CDR3 nucleotides: TGTGCCAGCAGCCCAAGCTCCGGACTCCTGGGGCGGCAGTACTTC. Its protein product is CASSPSSGLLGRQYF. Full variable domain (outside the CDR3, taken from reference TRBV7-2 and TRBJ2-7): GAGVSQSPSNKVTEKGKDVELRCDPISGHTALYWYRQSLGQGLEFLIYFQGNSAPDKSGLPSDRFSAERTGGSVSTLTIQRTQQEDSAVYLCASSPSSGLLGRQYFGPGTRLTVT.